These 22 T cell receptor beta chains were all obtained from the same sample, sequenced in a study of T-cell reconstitution after alpha-beta-depleted transplantation in children. Unique molecular identifiers were used in preparing the TCRbeta library. One entry per CDR3 protein, called by TCRdb with MiXCR from the PCR reads. The sample shows over 150,000 distinct CDR3 sequences, roughly 11% of them seen only once. The source was PBMCs, collected before TCRalphabeta/CD19-depleted stem cell transplant. All receptors derive from a boy aged 2 to 10 with acute myeloid leukemia, due to receive a stem cell transplant.

This clonotype was counted many times. This chain joins TRBV10-1 and TRBJ2-1; D may correspond to TRBD1 or TRBD2 (5 bases each). CDR3 length: 16 residues. Between the trimmed V and J ends, which lost 5 bases and 0 bases, there was a span of 14 bases. CDR1 WNHNN and CDR2 SYGVQD come from the germline V gene (reference sequence). CDR3 residues: CASSSHHGGSYNEQFF. For the CDR3, the DNA is TGCGCCAGCAGTTCCCATCATGGGGGCTCCTACAATGAGCAGTTCTTC.

In its sample, this clonotype was seen many times. The CDR3 bases are TGCGCCAGCGGAGGCCCAGATTTCAATGAGCAGTTCTTC. Its protein is CASGGPDFNEQFF. The V and J genes are TRBV5-1 and TRBJ2-1; TRBD2 is a possible D gene (5 bases). Germline lookup yields CDR1 SGHRS and CDR2 YFSETQ. Between the trimmed V and J ends, which lost 7 bases and 6 bases, there was a span of 14 bases. The CDR3 has 13 residues.

Many counts were recorded for this clonotype. The rearrangement links TRBV18 to TRBJ2-7, with 7 bases fitting TRBD1. V gave up 6 bases and J gave up 4 bases; unmatched junction bases: 9. The CDR3 has 14 residues. The germline V gene has CDR1 KGHSH and CDR2 LQKENI. The CDR3 region is CASSPQGTEYEQYF. CDR3 sequence (DNA): TGTGCCAGCTCGCCCCAGGGGACAGAGTACGAGCAGTACTTC.

This clonotype has a count of ten or more. This chain links TRBV12-3 or TRBV12-4 with TRBJ1-5; possible D gene TRBD1, 5 bases. The CDR3 has 14 residues. V dropped 6 bases and J dropped 5 bases, with 14 bases sitting between them. The CDR3 here is CASRGTETDQPQHF. The CDR3 region has the DNA TGTGCCAGCAGAGGGACGGAGACCGATCAGCCCCAGCATTTT.

This clonotype has a count of ten or more. This chain joins TRBV28 and TRBJ1-5; tentatively, D is TRBD1 (6 bases). CDR1 and CDR2 (germline): MDHEN, SYDVKM. CDR3 length equals 15 residues. V was cut by 5 bases and J by 1 base, with 12 bases left in between. The CDR3 here is CASSTLRGSNQPQHF. The CDR3 nucleotides read TGTGCCAGCAGTACTCTCAGGGGAAGCAATCAGCCCCAGCATTTT.

The V gene is TRBV5-5, the J gene TRBJ2-5; TRBD2 matches at 11 bases. This CDR3 contains 16 residues. Germline loops: CDR1 SGHKS, CDR2 YYEKEE (reference sequence). J was trimmed by 6 bases and V by 0 bases; bases with no gene match: 7. The chain's CDR3 is CASSLAGTSGAKTQYF. CDR3 coding DNA: TGTGCCAGCAGCTTGGCCGGGACTAGCGGTGCGAAGACCCAGTACTTC.

The table lists this clonotype with many counts. The V and J genes are TRBV20-1 and TRBJ2-7; D is ambiguous. The V end was cut by 2 bases, the J end by 0 bases, with 11 bases between. Germline CDR1 is DFQATT and CDR2 is SNEGSKA (reference sequence). This CDR3 has 14 amino acids. This CDR3 reads CSARPQLASYEQYF. In DNA form, the CDR3 reads TGCAGTGCTAGACCCCAGCTTGCCTCCTACGAGCAGTACTTC.

This clonotype was seen ten or more times. The chain employs TRBV5-1 and TRBJ2-2, with 8 bases lining up with TRBD1. The trim removed 3 bases at V and 0 bases at J, leaving 1 base unmatched. Germline V lookup: CDR1 SGHRS, CDR2 YFSETQ. The CDR3 loop spans 15 amino acids. CDR3 DNA: TGCGCCAGCAGCTCGGGACAGGCGAACACCGGGGAGCTGTTTTTT. Residues: CASSSGQANTGELFF.

This clonotype has just a few counts. The CDR3 loop is CSARTTSGRSYNEQFF. Here the CDR3 DNA reads TGCAGTGCTAGAACGACTAGCGGGAGGTCGTACAATGAGCAGTTCTTC. The chain uses TRBV20-1 and TRBJ2-1; the match to TRBD2 covers 13 bases. The V and J ends lost 2 bases and 4 bases, in that order; junction bases with no gene match: 5. The CDR3 sequence is 16 residues long. CDR1 and CDR2 (germline): DFQATT, SNEGSKA (reference sequence).

This chain joins TRBV18 and TRBJ1-2; D gene unclear. The CDR3 consists of 13 residues. V dropped 0 bases and J dropped 5 bases, with 7 bases sitting between them. The germline CDR1 and CDR2 sequences are KGHSH and LQKENI. The CDR3 region has the DNA TGTGCCAGCTCACCACCTGCCTCGTATGGCTACACCTTC. It is translated as CASSPPASYGYTF.

This clonotype was picked up many times. The rearrangement joins TRBV20-1 to TRBJ2-4; 12 nucleotides match TRBD2. V shed 6 bases, J shed 9 bases, and the junction held 6 bases outside the gene matches. The CDR3 loop spans 13 amino acids. CDR1 DFQATT and CDR2 SNEGSKA come from the germline V gene (reference sequence). The CDR3 nucleotides read TGCAGTGCCCTGACTAGCGGGAGTGGCATTCAGTACTTC. Translation: CSALTSGSGIQYF.

This clonotype was seen many times. The chain joins TRBV5-1 to TRBJ2-1; D uncertain. V lost 0 bases and J lost 4, with 11 bases in between. CDR1 and CDR2 from the germline V gene are SGHRS and YFSETQ. The CDR3 totals 15 residues. The CDR3 is CASSLEPASYNEQFF. For the CDR3, the DNA is TGCGCCAGCAGCTTGGAGCCTGCTAGTTACAATGAGCAGTTCTTC.

This clonotype was observed many times. This rearrangement joins TRBV3-1 to TRBJ2-2; 7 nucleotides align to TRBD1. The trim removed 0 bases at V and 2 bases at J, leaving 6 bases unmatched. CDR1 is LGHDT and CDR2 is YNNKEL in the germline V gene (reference sequence). The CDR3 consists of 17 residues. CDR3 in DNA: TGTGCCAGCAGCCAAGACTCGACAGGGACCAACACCGGGGAGCTGTTTTTT. This translates into CASSQDSTGTNTGELFF.

The sample holds many counts of this clonotype. The chain links TRBV7-6 to TRBJ2-7; tentative D call: TRBD1 (6 bases). CDR3 length: 13 amino acids. The V gene lost 5 bases and the J gene lost 0 bases, with 8 bases spanning the gap. CDR1 is SGHVS and CDR2 is FNYEAQ in the germline V gene. The CDR3 DNA reads as TGTGCCAGCAGCCGGACAGTCTCCTACGAGCAGTACTTC. Translation: CASSRTVSYEQYF.

The table lists this clonotype with a few counts. This chain connects TRBV20-1 to TRBJ1-1; D may be TRBD1 (6 bases). V shed 0 bases and J shed 8 bases, with 10 bases lying between them. There are 12 residues in the CDR3. Germline CDR1 is DFQATT and CDR2 is SNEGSKA (reference sequence). The CDR3 is CSARDRTDEAFF. The CDR3 nucleotides are TGCAGTGCTAGAGATCGGACAGACGAAGCTTTCTTT.

This clonotype was counted ten times or more. The chain links TRBV5-1 to TRBJ2-7; D may correspond to TRBD1 or TRBD2 (5 bases each). This CDR3 comprises 17 residues. Trimming removed 1 base from V and 1 base from J, with 18 bases in between. Germline CDR1 and CDR2: SGHRS and YFSETQ. Here the CDR3 DNA reads TGCGCCAGCAGCTTGACGATTGAGGGGCATGGTTCCTACGAGCAGTACTTC. It yields the protein CASSLTIEGHGSYEQYF.

In this sample, this clonotype turned up many times. The rearrangement joins TRBV7-2 to TRBJ2-7, with 7 bases that match TRBD2. V trimming: 3 bases; J trimming: 3 bases; junction bases outside the gene matches: 11. Germline V gene data show CDR1 as SGHTA and CDR2 as FQGNSA. CDR3 length equals 16 residues. CDR3: CASSFRARLALYEQYF. The CDR3 coding sequence is TGTGCCAGCAGCTTCCGGGCTCGACTAGCTCTCTACGAGCAGTACTTC. Full variable domain (missing parts from reference TRBV7-2 and TRBJ2-7): GAGVSQSPSNKVTEKGKDVELRCDPISGHTALYWYRQSLGQGLEFLIYFQGNSAPDKSGLPSDRFSAERTGGSVSTLTIQRTQQEDSAVYLCASSFRARLALYEQYFGPGTRLTVT.

This clonotype was detected ten times or more. The V and J genes are TRBV29-1 and TRBJ2-3, with 8 nucleotides matching TRBD1. V lost 7 bases and J lost 2; bases outside the gene matches: 8. The length of the CDR3 is 14 residues. Germline CDR1 and CDR2: SQVTM and ANQGSEA. In DNA form, the CDR3 reads TGCAGCGCTGTACAGGGGGTACCCACAGATACGCAGTATTTT. Protein sequence: CSAVQGVPTDTQYF.

This rearrangement joins TRBV7-9 to TRBJ2-2; 13 nucleotides line up with TRBD2. Germline V gene lookup returns CDR1 SEHNR and CDR2 FQNEAQ (reference sequence). This CDR3 region has 17 residues. V trimming: 4 bases; J trimming: 3 bases; junction bases outside the gene matches: 5. The chain's CDR3 is CASSSGLAGAYTGELFF. As DNA, the CDR3 is TGTGCCAGCAGCTCCGGACTAGCGGGAGCGTACACCGGGGAGCTGTTTTTT.

About this clonotype: The junction and the germline gene differ at one end; a read error may be behind it. This sequence joins TRBV5-1 and TRBJ1-1; no reliable D call. This CDR3 has 15 amino acids. CDR1 is SGHRS and CDR2 is YFSETQ in the germline V gene. The CDR3 DNA sequence: TGCGTCAGCAGCTTGAAAGGCTGGGAGAACACTGAAGCTTTCTTT. Its translation: CVSSLKGWENTEAFF.

This clonotype was seen ten or more times. The rearrangement links TRBV5-1 to TRBJ1-1; maybe TRBD1 (6 bases). V lost 0 bases and J 1 base, leaving 25 bases between the germline ends. Germline V lookup: CDR1 SGHRS, CDR2 YFSETQ. The CDR3 is made up of 20 amino acids. The CDR3 sequence is CASSLAGGRGLLRSNTEAFF. The CDR3 coding sequence is TGCGCCAGCAGCTTGGCCGGGGGCAGAGGCCTCCTCAGATCGAACACTGAAGCTTTCTTT.

This clonotype was observed at least ten times. V gene TRBV5-6 combines with J gene TRBJ1-6, with D maybe TRBD1 (5 bases). This CDR3 spans 14 amino acids. The germline V gene encodes CDR1 SGHDT and CDR2 YYEEEE. Trimming stripped 4 bases from V and 6 bases from J, with 11 bases between. The CDR3 sequence: CASSTGPLNSPLHF. CDR3 nucleotides: TGTGCCAGCAGCACAGGACCGCTTAATTCACCCCTCCACTTT.